Reported below is one T cell receptor beta chain. Its antigen has not been determined. No quality values exist for individual bases; no much larger clone is one base distant. The immunoSEQ Assay, a bias-controlled multiplex PCR, was used to amplify TCRbeta CDR3 regions from genomic DNA. Under the source paper's analysis protocol: The number of nucleated cells in each sample was estimated by amplification of reference gene primers within the assay. Sequence reads were collapsed and filtered to measure the absolute abundance of every unique TCRbeta CDR3 rearrangement. For each sample, productive Simpson clonality was calculated as the square root of Simpson's diversity index across productive rearrangements. As stored in TCRdb, this immuneACCESS dataset retains in-frame rearrangements with V and J assigned. A fraction of the clones does not appear; measured against another copy, unresolved V genes explain less than half of the discrepancy, and the remainder lacks a known reason. V and J calls and clone size are as listed in that table; D and trimming were resolved from the DNA. This sample is represented by about 72,000 clones; around 84% of them were singletons. The ten largest account for roughly 10% of the sample.

This record comes from a study of blood T cell repertoires in COVID-19 (TCRdb year 2020). The study in broad terms: The collaborator samples originated in the United States, Italy and Spain and spanned the acute and convalescent phases of COVID-19. The material from the prospective study consisted of cDNA or gDNA derived from T cells, B-cell-depleted T cells, or PBMCs. Deeply sampled blood TCRbeta repertoires from subjects exposed to, actively infected with, or recovered from COVID-19 were included in the dataset. The repertoires were made available in a free public database intended to serve as a resource for research on the immune response to SARS-CoV-2. The samples were drawn from two sources: the first 160 participants of the ongoing ImmuneRACE study, and 1,254 subjects contributed by 6 global collaborators. Sample metadata almost always included a de-identified subject ID, COVID-19 status, age in years and sex. HLA class I and class II types, where available, came from metadata supplied by the sample provider rather than from assay-based typing. Beyond this particular receptor, the publication reports: Clinical and demographic metadata were provided uncurated, with the amount varying by source and participant.

Whole blood was collected in K2EDTA tubes by collaborating institutions according to the institutions' own protocols. For TCRbeta analysis, collaborators shipped samples as frozen whole blood, isolated PBMCs, or DNA extracted from either of those sample types. CDR1 and CDR2, looked up from the germline V gene, are SGDLS and YYNGEE. V is reduced by 1 base and J by 3 bases, leaving a spacing of 10 bases between them. Its CDR3 holds 15 amino acids, cysteine through phenylalanine. The retained sequence is limited to the CDR3, 45 bases, with the frame set at the first base. The receptor's source is a man in his sixties or seventies with active or convalescent COVID-19. Recombination connected TRBV9 to TRBJ2-2, with TRBD2 perhaps the D gene, on 5 matching bases. Input material: peripheral blood. The nucleotides read TGTGCCAGCAGCGTACGAGGGCGGGACACCGGGGAGCTGTTTTTT. The encoded protein is CASSVRGRDTGELFF. Supplemented by the reference TRBV9 and TRBJ2-2 proteins around the CDR3, the complete variable domain is DSGVTQTPKHLITATGQRVTLRCSPRSGDLSVYWYQQSLDQGLQFLIQYYNGEERAKGNILERFSAQQFPDLHSELNLSSLELGDSALYFCASSVRGRDTGELFFGEGSRLTVL.